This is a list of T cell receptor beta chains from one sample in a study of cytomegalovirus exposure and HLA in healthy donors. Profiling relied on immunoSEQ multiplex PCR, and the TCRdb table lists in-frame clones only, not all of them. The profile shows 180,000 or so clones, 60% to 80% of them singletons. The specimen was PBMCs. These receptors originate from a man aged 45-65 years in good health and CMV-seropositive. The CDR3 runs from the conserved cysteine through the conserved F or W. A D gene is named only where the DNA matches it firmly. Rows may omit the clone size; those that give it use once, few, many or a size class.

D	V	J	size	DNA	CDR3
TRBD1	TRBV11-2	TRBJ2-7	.	TGTGCCAGCAGCTTAAGGATTGGAAGCAGGGGGAACGAGCAGTACTTC	CASSLRIGSRGNEQYF
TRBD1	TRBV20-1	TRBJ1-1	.	TGCAGTTTGACAGGGATACCTGAAGCTTTCTTT	CSLTGIPEAFF
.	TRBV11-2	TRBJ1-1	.	TGTGCCAGCAGCTTAGGAGGCGTCGGAGCTTTCTTT	CASSLGGVGAFF
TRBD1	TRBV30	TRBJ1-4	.	TGTGCCTGGAGAGGACAGGGGCTGCTCTCTGAAAAACTGTTTTTT	CAWRGQGLLSEKLFF
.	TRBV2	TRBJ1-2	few	TGTGCCAGCAGTAGCATCTCTAACTATGGCTACACCTTC	CASSSISNYGYTF
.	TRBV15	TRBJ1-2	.	TGTGCCACCAGCAGAGGAATGGGGGGGGGAAACTATGGCTACACCTTC	CATSRGMGGGNYGYTF
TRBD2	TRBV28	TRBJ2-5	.	TGTGCCAGCAGTTTAATCGTCGGCGGGGGGGCTCACCAAGAGACCCAGTACTTC	CASSLIVGGGAHQETQYF
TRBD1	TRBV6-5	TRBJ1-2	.	TGTGCCAGCAGTTACGGGACAGACTTTTATGGCTACACCTTC	CASSYGTDFYGYTF
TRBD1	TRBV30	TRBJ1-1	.	TGTGCCTGCGACCAGGGGGCAAACACTGAAGCTTTCTTT	CACDQGANTEAFF
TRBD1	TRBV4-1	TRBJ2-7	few	TGCGCCAGCAGCCAGCTGGACAGGGAGACCTACGAGCAGTACTTC	CASSQLDRETYEQYF
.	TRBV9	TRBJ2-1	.	TGTGCCAGCAGCGCGGGCCTAGGGGGGGGCAGGTTCTCCGATGAGCAGTTCTTC	CASSAGLGGGRFSDEQFF
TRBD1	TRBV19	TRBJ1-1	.	TGTGCCAGTAGTTTAGGGGGCCCTGAAGCTTTCTTT	CASSLGGPEAFF
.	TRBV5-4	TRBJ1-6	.	TGTGCCAGCAGCTTAGCCCGAGCCAGGGGAGCAACCAATTCACCCCTCCACTTT	CASSLARARGATNSPLHF
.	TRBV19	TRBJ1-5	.	TGTGCCAGTAGTTCAGGCCTACTTAGCAATCAGCCCCAGCATTTT	CASSSGLLSNQPQHF
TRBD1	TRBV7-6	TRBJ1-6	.	TGTGCCAGCAGCTTAGCTGGGACAGGGGATTCACCCCTCCACTTT	CASSLAGTGDSPLHF
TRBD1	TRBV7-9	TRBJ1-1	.	TGTGCCAGCAGCCTACTAGGGACAGCCAACACTGAAGCTTTCTTT	CASSLLGTANTEAFF
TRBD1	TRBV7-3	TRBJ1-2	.	TGTGCCAGCAAGGCGGACAGGGGGCGCCGGGAGAACTATGGCTACACCTTC	CASKADRGRRENYGYTF
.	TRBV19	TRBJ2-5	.	TGTGCCAGTAGTGGGAGTTATAAAGAGACCCAGTACTTC	CASSGSYKETQYF
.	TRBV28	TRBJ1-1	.	TGTGCCAGCAGTACAAGGGGCACTGAAGCTTTCTTT	CASSTRGTEAFF
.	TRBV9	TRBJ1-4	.	TGTGCCAGCAGCCCGCAGCAGGGGACGAATGAAAAACTGTTTTTT	CASSPQQGTNEKLFF
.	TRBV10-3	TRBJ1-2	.	TGTGCCATCTCGCAGGACACCACTTATGGCTACACCTTC	CAISQDTTYGYTF
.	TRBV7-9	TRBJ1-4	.	TGTGCCAGCAGCACCCACCGGGGAGGGGGGCTGTTTTTT	CASSTHRGGGLFF
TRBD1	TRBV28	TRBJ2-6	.	TGTGCCAGCAGTTTCAGGACAGGGGGCTCTGGGGCCAACGTCCTGACTTTC	CASSFRTGGSGANVLTF
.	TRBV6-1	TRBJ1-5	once	TGTGCCAGCAGTGAAGCGCTTCTGTCGGTCAGCAATCAGCCCCAGCATTTT	CASSEALLSVSNQPQHF
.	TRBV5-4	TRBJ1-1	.	TGTGCCAGCAGCTTCACCCTAGGAACCCGAGAAGCTTTCTTT	CASSFTLGTREAFF
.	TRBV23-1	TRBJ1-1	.	TGCGCCAGCAAGGGCGGGGGGGTGGTCACTGAAGCTTTCTTT	CASKGGGVVTEAFF
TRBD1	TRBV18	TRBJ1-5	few	TGTGCCAGCTCGGCGACAGGGTCTGATCAGCCCCAGCATTTT	CASSATGSDQPQHF
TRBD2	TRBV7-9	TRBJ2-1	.	TGTGCCAGCAGCTCAGCTAGCGGGGGGCTATACAATGAGCAGTTCTTC	CASSSASGGLYNEQFF
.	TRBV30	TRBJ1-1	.	TGTGCCTGGAGTGTAGAGCTCACTGAAGCTTTCTTT	CAWSVELTEAFF
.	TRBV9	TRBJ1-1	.	TGTGCCAGCAGCGTCTTACAGGGGAACACTGAAGCTTTCTTT	CASSVLQGNTEAFF
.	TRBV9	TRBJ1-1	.	TGTGCCAGCAGCGACGGACAGCAGAACACTGAAGCTTTCTTT	CASSDGQQNTEAFF
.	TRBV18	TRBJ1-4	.	TGTGCCAGCTCCCAGAGGATCTCTAATGAAAAACTGTTTTTT	CASSQRISNEKLFF
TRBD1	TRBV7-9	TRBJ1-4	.	TGTGCCAGCAGGCGGACAGGGAGTAATGAAAAACTGTTTTTT	CASRRTGSNEKLFF